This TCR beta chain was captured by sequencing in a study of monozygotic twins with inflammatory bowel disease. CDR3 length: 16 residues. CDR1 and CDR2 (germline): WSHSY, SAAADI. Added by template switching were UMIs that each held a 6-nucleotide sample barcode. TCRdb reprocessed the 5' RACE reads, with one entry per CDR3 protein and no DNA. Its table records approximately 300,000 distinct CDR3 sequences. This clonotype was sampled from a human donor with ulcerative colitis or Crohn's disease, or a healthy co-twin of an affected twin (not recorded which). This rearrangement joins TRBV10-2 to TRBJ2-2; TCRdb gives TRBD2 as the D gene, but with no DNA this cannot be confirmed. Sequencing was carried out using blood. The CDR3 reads CASSESRTSHTGELFF.